The entry that follows covers one TCR beta chain sequence. This entry comes from a study of regulatory T cells in long-lasting Graves disease. For TCR beta, libraries came from iRepertoire HTBI primers and Arm-PCR of CDR3 regions. Via MiXCR, TCRdb re-called the multiplex PCR reads, giving one row per CDR3 protein. This table has some 440,000 distinct CDR3 sequences, under 25% appearing once. Specified time point: persistent/refractory GD, antithyroid drugs over 5 years with positive TRAb. PBMCs provided the RNA from which the TCR library was made. Graves' disease diagnosis followed American Thyroid Association guidelines. Germline assignment: CDR1 SNHLY and CDR2 FYNNEI. Trimming took 7 bases from V and 8 from J, leaving 18 bases between them. This CDR3 region has 14 residues.

The genes are TRBV2 and TRBJ2-1, with D perhaps TRBD1 (5 bases). This sample comprised peripheral blood mononuclear cells (PBMCs), obtained when the disease was refractory, from a patient treated with antithyroid drugs. The sequence was obtained from a female donor with Graves disease. The DNA of the CDR3 is TGTGCCAGCACTCTATATCTCCCCAGGGATGAGCAGTTCTTC. Residues: CASTLYLPRDEQFF.